The 6 T cell receptor beta chains presented below share a single source sample, sequenced in a study of OX40 agonist ivuxolimab in advanced cancers. Generated by immunoSEQ multiplex PCR, the TCRdb table keeps only in-frame clones and is missing some. The sample includes about 48,000 clones, 89% of them seen just once. The sample here was CD4+ or CD8+ T cells sorted from blood, taken in a trial of the OX40 agonist ivuxolimab. The receptor set was obtained from an adult with an advanced solid tumor such as melanoma, head and neck, liver or kidney cancer.

The rearrangement uses TRBV6-5 and TRBJ2-2; a possible D gene is TRBD1 (5 bases). Germline CDR1 MNHEY, CDR2 SVGAGI. This CDR3 contains 13 residues. Trimming removed 6 bases at V and 4 bases at J, with 9 bases between. Here the CDR3 reads CASRLDSTGELFF. Here the CDR3 DNA reads TGTGCCAGCAGGCTCGACAGCACCGGGGAGCTGTTTTTT.

V usage is TRBV28 and J usage is TRBJ1-5; no definite D call. The CDR3 is 15 residues long. Germline CDR1 and CDR2: MDHEN and SYDVKM. V lost 2 bases to trimming and J lost 3 bases, with 11 bases between them. The CDR3 nucleotides are TGTGCCAGCAGTTTAGTGGGGTGGATCAATCAGCCCCAGCATTTT. Translation gives CASSLVGWINQPQHF.

The table lists this clone with a few counts. The chain couples TRBV6-5 to TRBJ1-1; D may be TRBD1 (6 bases). Per germline, CDR1 MNHEY and CDR2 SVGAGI. V was clipped by 2 bases and J by 8 bases, with 9 bases between them. The CDR3 is 12 amino acids. CDR3 nucleotides: TGTGCCAGCAGTTACGGGGGGCCGGAAGCTTTCTTT. It specifies CASSYGGPEAFF.

The chain carries TRBV2 and TRBJ2-2; D possibly corresponds to TRBD2 (5 bases). Deletions cut 2 bases from V and 8 bases from J, with 9 bases between. Germline V CDR1 and CDR2: SNHLY, FYNNEI. This CDR3 spans 13 amino acids. The CDR3: CASSEYTGGELFF. For the CDR3, the DNA is TGTGCCAGCAGTGAATACACGGGGGGGGAGCTGTTTTTT.

CDR3 protein: CASSQHGTGGNTIYF. The DNA for the CDR3 is TGCGCCAGCAGCCAACACGGGACGGGCGGAAACACCATATATTTT. The chain employs TRBV4-1 and TRBJ1-3, with a weak D call TRBD1 (5 bases). The CDR3 totals 15 residues. From germline, CDR1 is MGHRA and CDR2 YSYEKL. The V end lost 2 bases, the J end lost 4 bases, and 12 bases lay between the germline ends.

The gene calls are TRBV4-1 and TRBJ1-2, with 7 bases lining up with TRBD1. J lost 4 bases, V lost 1 base, and 9 bases had no gene match. The CDR3 runs 16 residues. CDR1 and CDR2 from the germline V gene are MGHRA and YSYEKL. CDR3 DNA sequence: TGCGCCAGCAGCCAAGTCATCGAGGGGGCTCGCTATGGCTACACCTTC. Translated, it gives CASSQVIEGARYGYTF.